The rows below give T cell receptor beta chains drawn from one sample of a study of molecular identifiers for immune sequencing clone quantification. Via MiXCR, TCRdb re-called the PCR reads, giving one row per CDR3 protein. The sample has more than 450,000 distinct CDR3 sequences; 20% to 25% are singletons. Material: naive CD8+ T cells from blood, with Jurkat cell RNA spiked in. The receptors were gathered from a human donor in good health. Some libraries in this study had Jurkat cell RNA spiked in. Both conserved end residues are part of each CDR3. The order of the fields is J gene, clone size, D gene, V gene, CDR3 DNA, CDR3 protein. The D gene is left open where the match is weak. Size is omitted from some rows. Given values are once, few, many or a class for expanded clones.

j_gene: TRBJ2-5; abundance: many; d_gene: .; v_gene: TRBV6-2/TRBV6-3; CDR3nt: TGTGCCAGCAGTTATATCGGTAGGGGTCTGGAGACCCAGTACTTC; CDR3aa: CASSYIGRGLETQYF
j_gene: TRBJ2-1; abundance: many; d_gene: .; v_gene: TRBV19; CDR3nt: TGTGCCAGTAGTATAGGTTTTCTAGCCAACTACAATGAGCAGTTCTTC; CDR3aa: CASSIGFLANYNEQFF
j_gene: TRBJ1-4; abundance: many; d_gene: TRBD1; v_gene: TRBV7-9; CDR3nt: TGTGCCAGCAGCTTAGTCAGGGGGTCTAATGAAAAACTGTTTTTT; CDR3aa: CASSLVRGSNEKLFF
j_gene: TRBJ1-1; abundance: .; d_gene: .; v_gene: TRBV11-2; CDR3nt: TGTGCCAGCAAGCAGCATTCGGGGCGCGGCACTGAAGCTTTCTTT; CDR3aa: CASKQHSGRGTEAFF
j_gene: TRBJ2-6; abundance: few; d_gene: .; v_gene: TRBV10-2; CDR3nt: TGCGCCAGCAGTGAGGGACTACTAAGCTCTGGGGCCAACGTCCTGACTTTC; CDR3aa: CASSEGLLSSGANVLTF
j_gene: TRBJ2-7; abundance: many; d_gene: TRBD1; v_gene: TRBV12-3/TRBV12-4; CDR3nt: TGTGCCAGCAATGAAGGGACAGGGTACTCCTACGAGCAGTACTTC; CDR3aa: CASNEGTGYSYEQYF
j_gene: TRBJ2-7; abundance: many; d_gene: .; v_gene: TRBV10-3; CDR3nt: TGTGCCATCAGTGCGGGGTCCTACGAGCAGTACTTC; CDR3aa: CAISAGSYEQYF
j_gene: TRBJ2-5; abundance: few; d_gene: TRBD2; v_gene: TRBV27; CDR3nt: TGTGCCAGCAGTTTACTAGGGACTAGCGGCCAAGAGACCCAGTACTTC; CDR3aa: CASSLLGTSGQETQYF
j_gene: TRBJ1-4; abundance: .; d_gene: .; v_gene: TRBV6-5; CDR3nt: TGTGCCAGCAGTTTCAGAATAAGCGGGGAAAAACTGTTTTTT; CDR3aa: CASSFRISGEKLFF
j_gene: TRBJ2-7; abundance: many; d_gene: TRBD1; v_gene: TRBV28; CDR3nt: TGTGCCAGCAGTTTATTGGGACAGGGTTCCTACGAGCAGTACTTC; CDR3aa: CASSLLGQGSYEQYF
j_gene: TRBJ2-1; abundance: few; d_gene: TRBD2; v_gene: TRBV30; CDR3nt: TGTGCCTGGAGGCCCTTGGCGGGGGGGGTTATGAATGAGCAGTTCTTC; CDR3aa: CAWRPLAGGVMNEQFF
j_gene: TRBJ1-1; abundance: .; d_gene: .; v_gene: TRBV4-1; CDR3nt: TGCGCCAGCAGCCAAGAAAGGAGGGGGGGGACTGAAGCTTTCTTT; CDR3aa: CASSQERRGGTEAFF
j_gene: TRBJ2-7; abundance: once; d_gene: TRBD2; v_gene: TRBV5-6; CDR3nt: TGTGCCAGCAGCTTAAGCGGGACGTACTCCTACGAGCAGTACTTC; CDR3aa: CASSLSGTYSYEQYF
j_gene: TRBJ1-6; abundance: few; d_gene: TRBD1; v_gene: TRBV6-5; CDR3nt: TGTGCCAGCAGCTTGGACAGGGCGAGGTCACCCCTCCACTTT; CDR3aa: CASSLDRARSPLHF
j_gene: TRBJ1-2; abundance: many; d_gene: .; v_gene: TRBV13; CDR3nt: TGTGCCAGCAGCTTAGGCCCAATCGAAACCCCCCTCTATGGCTACACCTTC; CDR3aa: CASSLGPIETPLYGYTF
j_gene: TRBJ2-7; abundance: .; d_gene: TRBD1; v_gene: TRBV4-3; CDR3nt: TGCGCCAGCAGCTTTTCCCGGGACAGGGTCTACGAGCAGTACTTC; CDR3aa: CASSFSRDRVYEQYF
j_gene: TRBJ2-5; abundance: few; d_gene: .; v_gene: TRBV7-3; CDR3nt: TGTGCCAGCAGCTTATCTGGAAAGCTCTACCAAGAGACCCAGTACTTC; CDR3aa: CASSLSGKLYQETQYF
j_gene: TRBJ2-7; abundance: many; d_gene: TRBD1; v_gene: TRBV4-3; CDR3nt: TGCGCCAGCAGCCAAGTTACAGGGGAGTACGAGCAGTACTTC; CDR3aa: CASSQVTGEYEQYF
j_gene: TRBJ1-5; abundance: .; d_gene: .; v_gene: TRBV5-6; CDR3nt: TGTGCCAGCAGCGGCGCGGGGGTTCGTAATCAGCCCCAGCATTTT; CDR3aa: CASSGAGVRNQPQHF
j_gene: TRBJ2-3; abundance: few; d_gene: TRBD1; v_gene: TRBV3-1; CDR3nt: TGTGCCAGCAGCCAGGATCCGGGACAGGCCATTCAGGATACGCAGTATTTT; CDR3aa: CASSQDPGQAIQDTQYF
j_gene: TRBJ2-3; abundance: few; d_gene: .; v_gene: TRBV28; CDR3nt: TGTGCCAGCAGTTACAGGCTTGGTGGGGGAGATACGCAGTATTTT; CDR3aa: CASSYRLGGGDTQYF
j_gene: TRBJ2-3; abundance: .; d_gene: TRBD2; v_gene: TRBV27; CDR3nt: TGTGCCAGCAGTTTATCGGCGACTAGCGGGGATTCAGATACGCAGTATTTT; CDR3aa: CASSLSATSGDSDTQYF
j_gene: TRBJ2-7; abundance: many; d_gene: TRBD2; v_gene: TRBV29-1; CDR3nt: TGCAGCGTTGTGGAAGCGGGAGTGTCCTACGAGCAGTACTTC; CDR3aa: CSVVEAGVSYEQYF
j_gene: TRBJ2-3; abundance: many; d_gene: TRBD2; v_gene: TRBV5-1; CDR3nt: TGCGCCAGCAGCTTGGCGCTAGCGGGAGGTACTAGCACAGATACGCAGTATTTT; CDR3aa: CASSLALAGGTSTDTQYF
j_gene: TRBJ2-4; abundance: .; d_gene: TRBD2; v_gene: TRBV28; CDR3nt: TGTGCCAGCAGGCGGAGCGGGGACATTCAGTACTTC; CDR3aa: CASRRSGDIQYF
j_gene: TRBJ2-3; abundance: many; d_gene: TRBD1; v_gene: TRBV7-9; CDR3nt: TGTGCCAGCAGCTTTCCTTCCGGGGTACAGGGGGCTATCCCAGATACGCAGTATTTT; CDR3aa: CASSFPSGVQGAIPDTQYF
j_gene: TRBJ2-7; abundance: many; d_gene: .; v_gene: TRBV12-3/TRBV12-4; CDR3nt: TGTGCCAGCAGTCAAACCCGCTACGAGCAGTACTTC; CDR3aa: CASSQTRYEQYF
j_gene: TRBJ2-3; abundance: .; d_gene: .; v_gene: TRBV7-9; CDR3nt: TGTGCCAGCAGCCCAGTCAAGGGGGGGACAGATACGCAGTATTTT; CDR3aa: CASSPVKGGTDTQYF
j_gene: TRBJ2-7; abundance: many; d_gene: .; v_gene: TRBV20-1; CDR3nt: TGCAGTGCTCCGCTGATCCGGTCCTACGAGCAGTACTTC; CDR3aa: CSAPLIRSYEQYF
j_gene: TRBJ1-4; abundance: many; d_gene: TRBD1; v_gene: TRBV29-1; CDR3nt: TGCAGCGTTGAAGTGGCAACAGGGGTGTATGAAAAACTGTTTTTT; CDR3aa: CSVEVATGVYEKLFF
j_gene: TRBJ1-2; abundance: few; d_gene: TRBD1; v_gene: TRBV7-8; CDR3nt: TGTGCCAGCAGCCTCTCGACAGGGGGCGCGTTTGGCTACACCTTC; CDR3aa: CASSLSTGGAFGYTF
j_gene: TRBJ2-3; abundance: many; d_gene: TRBD1; v_gene: TRBV14; CDR3nt: TGTGCCAGCAGCCAAGAGAACAGGGGGTACACAGATACGCAGTATTTT; CDR3aa: CASSQENRGYTDTQYF
j_gene: TRBJ1-5; abundance: few; d_gene: TRBD1; v_gene: TRBV27; CDR3nt: TGTGCCAGCAGTCTCACACAGGGGGGTTGGCCCCAGCATTTT; CDR3aa: CASSLTQGGWPQHF
j_gene: TRBJ2-5; abundance: .; d_gene: .; v_gene: TRBV4-3; CDR3nt: TGCGCCAGCAGCCAAGACAGGACATCGTGGGAGACCCAGTACTTC; CDR3aa: CASSQDRTSWETQYF
j_gene: TRBJ1-2; abundance: few; d_gene: .; v_gene: TRBV2; CDR3nt: TGTGCCAGCAGTGACAGACAGGTTGAATTTAACTATGGCTACACCTTC; CDR3aa: CASSDRQVEFNYGYTF
j_gene: TRBJ2-6; abundance: many; d_gene: .; v_gene: TRBV13; CDR3nt: TGTGCCAGCAGCTTAGAAGGCGAGGACGGCAGCTCTGGGGCCAACGTCCTGACTTTC; CDR3aa: CASSLEGEDGSSGANVLTF
j_gene: TRBJ1-5; abundance: many; d_gene: .; v_gene: TRBV4-3; CDR3nt: TGCGCCAGCAGCCAAGACCCCAAACAGCCCCAGCATTTT; CDR3aa: CASSQDPKQPQHF
j_gene: TRBJ2-5; abundance: many; d_gene: TRBD1; v_gene: TRBV5-1; CDR3nt: TGCGCCAGCAGCTCGTTACAGGGGGACCAAGAGACCCAGTACTTC; CDR3aa: CASSSLQGDQETQYF
j_gene: TRBJ2-7; abundance: .; d_gene: TRBD1; v_gene: TRBV19; CDR3nt: TGTGCCACCCGGGACAGGCGCTCCTACGAGCAGTACTTC; CDR3aa: CATRDRRSYEQYF
j_gene: TRBJ2-7; abundance: few; d_gene: .; v_gene: TRBV6-5; CDR3nt: TGTGCCAGCAGTTACTCTTTAGGGGGGGGGGCCTACGAGCAGTACTTC; CDR3aa: CASSYSLGGGAYEQYF
j_gene: TRBJ1-5; abundance: few; d_gene: .; v_gene: TRBV2; CDR3nt: TGTGCCAGCAGTGACGGCGACGAATGGCGGAGCAATCAGCCCCAGCATTTT; CDR3aa: CASSDGDEWRSNQPQHF
j_gene: TRBJ2-5; abundance: once; d_gene: .; v_gene: TRBV14; CDR3nt: TGTGCCAGCAGCCCATATCATCCACTCGAGACTCAGTACTTC; CDR3aa: CASSPYHPLETQYF
j_gene: TRBJ2-2; abundance: few; d_gene: .; v_gene: TRBV4-3; CDR3nt: TGCGCCAGCAGCCAAGATGTTCCACAGTCGCCCACCGGGGAGCTGTTTTTT; CDR3aa: CASSQDVPQSPTGELFF
j_gene: TRBJ2-7; abundance: many; d_gene: TRBD2; v_gene: TRBV7-2; CDR3nt: TGTGCCAGCAGCTTAGGAGGGACTAGCGGTTACGAGCAGTACTTC; CDR3aa: CASSLGGTSGYEQYF
j_gene: TRBJ1-5; abundance: many; d_gene: .; v_gene: TRBV2; CDR3nt: TGTGCCAGCAGTGAAACGCCGTGGACAGAGAATGATCAGCCCCAGCATTTT; CDR3aa: CASSETPWTENDQPQHF
j_gene: TRBJ2-7; abundance: many; d_gene: .; v_gene: TRBV7-6; CDR3nt: TGTGCCAGCAGCTTAGCTATGGGGAAGACCTACGAGCAGTACTTC; CDR3aa: CASSLAMGKTYEQYF
j_gene: TRBJ2-2; abundance: .; d_gene: .; v_gene: TRBV6-2/TRBV6-3; CDR3nt: TGTGCCAGCAGCCACGGGGACCCAACGAACACCAGGGAGCTGTTTTTT; CDR3aa: CASSHGDPTNTRELFF
j_gene: TRBJ2-7; abundance: .; d_gene: .; v_gene: TRBV7-2; CDR3nt: TGTGCCAGCAGCTTAGGTCGGGACTGGCTTGGGGACGAGCAGTACTTC; CDR3aa: CASSLGRDWLGDEQYF
j_gene: TRBJ1-5; abundance: many; d_gene: .; v_gene: TRBV5-6; CDR3nt: TGTGCCAGCAGCTTGAAGTATAGCAATCAGCCCCAGCATTTT; CDR3aa: CASSLKYSNQPQHF
j_gene: TRBJ1-1; abundance: .; d_gene: TRBD1; v_gene: TRBV5-6; CDR3nt: TGTGCCAGCAGCTTGGGAGGACAGGGCCCACTAAATGGACCGAACACTGAAGCTTTCTTT; CDR3aa: CASSLGGQGPLNGPNTEAFF
j_gene: TRBJ2-2; abundance: .; d_gene: .; v_gene: TRBV6-5; CDR3nt: TGTGCCAGCAGTTACTCCGCGGGATCTGGGGCGGAAGGGGTCGTCACCGGGGAGCTGGTTTTT; CDR3aa: CASSYSAGSGAEGVVTGELVF
j_gene: TRBJ1-1; abundance: .; d_gene: .; v_gene: TRBV7-3; CDR3nt: TGTGCCAGCAGCTGGGGCGGTGGATCCACTGAAGCTTTCTTT; CDR3aa: CASSWGGGSTEAFF
j_gene: TRBJ1-1; abundance: .; d_gene: .; v_gene: TRBV15; CDR3nt: TGTGCCACCCGGGGGGCGTCGAGACGCGACACTGAAGCTTTCTTT; CDR3aa: CATRGASRRDTEAFF
j_gene: TRBJ2-1; abundance: few; d_gene: .; v_gene: TRBV27; CDR3nt: TGTGCCAGCAGTTTATCGATATCCTACAATGAGCAGTTCTTC; CDR3aa: CASSLSISYNEQFF
j_gene: TRBJ2-1; abundance: .; d_gene: .; v_gene: TRBV4-2; CDR3nt: TGTGCCAGCAGCCAACTAAGTGGGTCTTCGGAGAGGAACAATGAGCAGTTCTTC; CDR3aa: CASSQLSGSSERNNEQFF